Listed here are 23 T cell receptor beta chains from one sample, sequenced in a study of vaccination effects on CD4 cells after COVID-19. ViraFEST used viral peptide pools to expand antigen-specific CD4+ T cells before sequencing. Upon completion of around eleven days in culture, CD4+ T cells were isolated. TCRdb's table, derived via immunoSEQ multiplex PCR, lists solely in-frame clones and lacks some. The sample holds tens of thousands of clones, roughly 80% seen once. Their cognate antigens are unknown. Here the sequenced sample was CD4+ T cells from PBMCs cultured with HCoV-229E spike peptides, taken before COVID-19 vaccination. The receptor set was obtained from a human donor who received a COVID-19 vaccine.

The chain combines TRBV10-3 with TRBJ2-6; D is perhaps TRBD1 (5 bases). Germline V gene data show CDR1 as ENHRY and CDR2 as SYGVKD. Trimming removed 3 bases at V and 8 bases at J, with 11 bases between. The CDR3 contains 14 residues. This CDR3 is CAISDLGASNVLTF. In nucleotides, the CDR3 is TGTGCCATCAGTGATTTAGGGGCGTCCAACGTCCTGACTTTC.

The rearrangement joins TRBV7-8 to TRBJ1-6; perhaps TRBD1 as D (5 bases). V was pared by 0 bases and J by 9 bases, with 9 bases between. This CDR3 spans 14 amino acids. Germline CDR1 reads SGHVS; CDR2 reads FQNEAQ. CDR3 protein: CASSLAGVGSPLHF. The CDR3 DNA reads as TGTGCCAGCAGCTTAGCAGGGGTCGGTTCACCCCTCCACTTT.

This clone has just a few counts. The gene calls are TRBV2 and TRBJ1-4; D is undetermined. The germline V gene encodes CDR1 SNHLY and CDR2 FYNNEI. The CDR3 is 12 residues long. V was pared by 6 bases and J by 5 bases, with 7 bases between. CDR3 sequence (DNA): TGTGCCAGCAGCGCTGGAAATGAAAAACTGTTTTTT. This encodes CASSAGNEKLFF.

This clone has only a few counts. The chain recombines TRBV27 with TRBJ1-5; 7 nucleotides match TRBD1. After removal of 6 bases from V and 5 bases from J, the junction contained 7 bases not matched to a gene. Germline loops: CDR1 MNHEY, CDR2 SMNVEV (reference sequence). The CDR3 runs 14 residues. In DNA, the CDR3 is TGTGCCAGCAGCCTCTCAGGGGGAGATCAGCCCCAGCATTTT. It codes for CASSLSGGDQPQHF.

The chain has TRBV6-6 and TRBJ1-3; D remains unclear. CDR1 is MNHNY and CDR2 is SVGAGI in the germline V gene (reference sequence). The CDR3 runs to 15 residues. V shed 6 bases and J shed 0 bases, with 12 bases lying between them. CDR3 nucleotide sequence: TGTGCCAGCAGCCCAAGATCGAGCTCTGGAAACACCATATATTTT. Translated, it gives CASSPRSSSGNTIYF.

The CDR3 DNA reads TGCGCCAGCAGCTTGCCAGGGTGGGATGAGCAGTTCTTC. This codes for CASSLPGWDEQFF. The J gene is TRBJ2-1, the V gene TRBV5-1; D might be TRBD1 (5 bases). Trimming took off 1 base at V and 8 bases at J, with 10 bases between the two ends. The CDR3 extends over 13 amino acids. Germline V gene data show CDR1 as SGHRS and CDR2 as YFSETQ.

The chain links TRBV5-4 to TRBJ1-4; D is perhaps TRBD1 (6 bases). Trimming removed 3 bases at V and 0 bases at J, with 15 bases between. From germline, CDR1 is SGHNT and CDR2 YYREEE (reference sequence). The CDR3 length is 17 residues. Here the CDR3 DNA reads TGTGCCAGCAGCTACGCAAAAAGACAGGCAACTAATGAAAAACTGTTTTTT. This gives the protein CASSYAKRQATNEKLFF.

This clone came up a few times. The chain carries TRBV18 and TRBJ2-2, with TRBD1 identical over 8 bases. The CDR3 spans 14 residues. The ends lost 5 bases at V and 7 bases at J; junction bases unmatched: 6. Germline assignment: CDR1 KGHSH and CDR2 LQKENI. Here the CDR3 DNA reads TGTGCCAGCTCAAACGACAGGGGAGGCGGGGAGCTGTTTTTT. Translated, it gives CASSNDRGGGELFF. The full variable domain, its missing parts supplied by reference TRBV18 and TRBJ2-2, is NAGVMQNPRHLVRRRGQEARLRCSPMKGHSHVYWYRQLPEEGLKFMVYLQKENIIDESGMPKERFSAEFPKEGPSILRIQQVVRGDSAAYFCASSNDRGGGELFFGEGSRLTVL.

CDR3 nucleotides: TGTGCCACCAGTGACCAGGGACTAGCGGGGGGGGACCACACAGATACGCAGTATTTT. Protein: CATSDQGLAGGDHTDTQYF. V is TRBV24-1 and J is TRBJ2-3; 16 bases line up with TRBD2. The CDR3 runs 19 residues. With V trimmed by 4 bases and J by 2 bases, 8 bases remained unmatched. Germline CDR1 is KGHDR and CDR2 is SFDVKD.

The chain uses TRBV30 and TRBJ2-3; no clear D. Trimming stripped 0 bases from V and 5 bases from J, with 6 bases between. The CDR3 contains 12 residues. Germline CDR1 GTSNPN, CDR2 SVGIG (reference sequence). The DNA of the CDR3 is TGTGCCTGGAGTGTACTCGGAGATACGCAGTATTTT. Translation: CAWSVLGDTQYF.

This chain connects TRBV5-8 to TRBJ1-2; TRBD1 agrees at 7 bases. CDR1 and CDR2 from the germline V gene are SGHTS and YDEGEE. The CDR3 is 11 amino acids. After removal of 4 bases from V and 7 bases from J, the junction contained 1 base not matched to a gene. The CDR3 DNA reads TGTGCCAGCAGCCGGACAGGTGGCTACACCTTC. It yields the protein CASSRTGGYTF.

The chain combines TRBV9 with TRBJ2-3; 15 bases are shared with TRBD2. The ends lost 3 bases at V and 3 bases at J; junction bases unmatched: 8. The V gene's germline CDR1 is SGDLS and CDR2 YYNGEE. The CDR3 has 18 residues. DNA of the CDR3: TGTGCCAGCAGCGGAGGACTAGCGGGGGGGCGGGGAACAGATACGCAGTATTTT. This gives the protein CASSGGLAGGRGTDTQYF.

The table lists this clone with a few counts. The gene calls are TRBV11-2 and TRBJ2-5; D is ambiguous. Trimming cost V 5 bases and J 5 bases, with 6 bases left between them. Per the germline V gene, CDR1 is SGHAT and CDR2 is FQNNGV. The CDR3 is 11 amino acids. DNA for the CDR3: TGTGCCAGCAGCCCCTTGGAGACCCAGTACTTC. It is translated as CASSPLETQYF.

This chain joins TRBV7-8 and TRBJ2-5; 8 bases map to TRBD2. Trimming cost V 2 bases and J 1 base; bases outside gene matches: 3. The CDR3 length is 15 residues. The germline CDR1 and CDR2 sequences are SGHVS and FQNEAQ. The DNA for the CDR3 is TGTGCCAGCAGCTTAACAGCGGGGGCCCAAGAGACCCAGTACTTC. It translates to CASSLTAGAQETQYF.

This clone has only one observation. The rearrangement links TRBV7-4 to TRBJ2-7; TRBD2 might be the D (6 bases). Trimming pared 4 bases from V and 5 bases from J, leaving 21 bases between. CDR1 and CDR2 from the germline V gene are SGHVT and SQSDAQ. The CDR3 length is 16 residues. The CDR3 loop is CASSYGGATNGHEQYV. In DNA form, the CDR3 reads TGTGCCAGCAGCTACGGAGGGGCCACAAACGGACACGAGCAGTACGTC.

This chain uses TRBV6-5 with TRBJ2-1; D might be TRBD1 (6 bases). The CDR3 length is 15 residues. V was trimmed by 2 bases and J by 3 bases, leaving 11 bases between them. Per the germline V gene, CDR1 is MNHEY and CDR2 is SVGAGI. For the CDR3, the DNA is TGTGCCAGCAGTTACACAGGGCGCGACTACAATGAGCAGTTCTTC. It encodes CASSYTGRDYNEQFF.

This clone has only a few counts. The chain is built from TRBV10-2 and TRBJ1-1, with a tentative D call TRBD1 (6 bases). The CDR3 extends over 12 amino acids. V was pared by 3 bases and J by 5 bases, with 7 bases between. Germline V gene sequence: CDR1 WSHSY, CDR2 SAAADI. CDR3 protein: CASSEGGTEAFF. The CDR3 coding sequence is TGCGCCAGCAGTGAAGGGGGAACTGAAGCTTTCTTT.

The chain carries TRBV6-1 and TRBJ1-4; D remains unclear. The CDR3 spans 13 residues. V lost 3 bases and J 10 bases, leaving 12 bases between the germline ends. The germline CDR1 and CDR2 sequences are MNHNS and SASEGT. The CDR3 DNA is TGTGCCAGCAGTGAGTTCCGGGAGGGAAAACTGTTTTTT. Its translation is CASSEFREGKLFF.

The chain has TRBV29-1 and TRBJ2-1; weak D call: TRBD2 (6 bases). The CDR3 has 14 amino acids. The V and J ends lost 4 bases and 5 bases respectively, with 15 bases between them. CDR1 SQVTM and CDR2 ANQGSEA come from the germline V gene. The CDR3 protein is CSVGISREDNEQFF. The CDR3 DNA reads TGCAGCGTTGGAATCTCCAGGGAGGACAATGAGCAGTTCTTC.

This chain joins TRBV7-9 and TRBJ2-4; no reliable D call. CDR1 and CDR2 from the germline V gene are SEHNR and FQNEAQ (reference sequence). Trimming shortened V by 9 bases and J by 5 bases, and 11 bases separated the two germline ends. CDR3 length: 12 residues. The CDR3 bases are TGTGCCAGTGAACGGGTGGAAAACATTCAGTACTTC. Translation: CASERVENIQYF.

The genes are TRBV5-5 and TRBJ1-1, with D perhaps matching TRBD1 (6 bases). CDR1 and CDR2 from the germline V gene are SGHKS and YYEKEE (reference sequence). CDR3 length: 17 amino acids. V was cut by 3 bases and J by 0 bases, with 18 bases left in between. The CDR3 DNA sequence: TGTGCCAGCAGCTCACAAAGGGGGGAGCGGTTGAACACTGAAGCTTTCTTT. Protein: CASSSQRGERLNTEAFF.

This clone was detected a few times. CDR3 nucleotides: TGTGCCTGGAGTGTACGAGAGTCCCGAGCCCAGCATTTT. Its protein product is CAWSVRESRAQHF. This rearrangement joins TRBV30 to TRBJ1-5; D is ambiguous. The CDR3 is made up of 13 amino acids. The V end was cut by 0 bases, the J end by 11 bases, with 14 bases between. The germline gives CDR1 GTSNPN, CDR2 SVGIG (reference sequence). The full variable domain, in which reference TRBV30 and TRBJ1-5 provide the parts outside the CDR3, is SQTIHQWPATLVQPVGSPLSLECTVEGTSNPNLYWYRQAAGRGLQLLFYSVGIGQISSEVPQNLSASRPQDRQFILSSKKLLLSDSGFYLCAWSVRESRAQHFGDGTRLSIL.

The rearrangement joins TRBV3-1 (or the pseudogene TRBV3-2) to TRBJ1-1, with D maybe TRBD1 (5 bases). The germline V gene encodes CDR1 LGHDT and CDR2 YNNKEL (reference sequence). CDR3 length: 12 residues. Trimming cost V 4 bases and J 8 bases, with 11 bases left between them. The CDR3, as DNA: TGTGCCAGCAGCCGAGCCGGGGACGAAGCTTTCTTT. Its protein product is CASSRAGDEAFF.